Listed below are T cell receptor beta chains from one sample, sequenced in a study of T cells in Graves' hyperthyroidism and ophthalmopathy. Each CDR3 protein is one row after TCRdb ran MiXCR on the multiplex PCR reads. The repertoire holds 340,000 or so distinct CDR3 sequences, with around a sixth as singletons. Sequencing was carried out using blood. These receptors all come from a woman aged 45-60 years with Graves' hyperthyroidism. The CDR3 runs from the conserved cysteine through the conserved F or W. The D gene is left open where the match is weak. Clone size is stated in some rows and not others, as once, few, many or a class when expanded.

CASSETKGVDTQYF	TGTGCCAGCAGTGAAACCAAAGGGGTAGATACGCAGTATTTT	NA	TRBV6-1	many	TRBJ2-3
CASSSLISSGNTIYF	TGTGCCAGCAGCTCCCTGATCTCCTCTGGAAACACCATATATTTT	NA	TRBV11-2	few	TRBJ1-3
CASSQAASGATTGELFF	TGTGCCAGCAGCCAAGCGGCTAGCGGGGCGACCACCGGGGAGCTGTTTTTT	TRBD2	TRBV3-1	NA	TRBJ2-2
CASSLSGGADEQYF	TGTGCCAGCAGCTTATCTGGGGGAGCTGACGAGCAGTACTTC	NA	TRBV7-6	few	TRBJ2-7
CSARGSNKIIFETQYF	TGCAGTGCTAGAGGTTCAAATAAGATAATCTTTGAGACCCAGTACTTC	NA	TRBV20-1	many	TRBJ2-5
CASSPIGGDQPQHF	TGTGCCAGCAGTCCAATTGGGGGGGATCAGCCCCAGCATTTT	NA	TRBV12-3/TRBV12-4	many	TRBJ1-5
CATSRAQGVSGELFF	TGTGCCACCAGCAGAGCGCAGGGAGTAAGCGGGGAGCTGTTTTTT	NA	TRBV15	once	TRBJ2-2
CASSVESQTPLGYTF	TGTGCCAGCAGCGTAGAGTCCCAGACCCCATTGGGCTACACCTTC	NA	TRBV9	NA	TRBJ1-2
CASSTLSWALQETQYF	TGTGCCAGCAGCACCCTTTCATGGGCCCTCCAAGAGACCCAGTACTTC	NA	TRBV11-2	NA	TRBJ2-5
CSVEDGANEQFF	TGCAGCGTTGAAGACGGGGCCAATGAGCAGTTCTTC	NA	TRBV29-1	once	TRBJ2-1
CASSLFPKKTGELFF	TGTGCCAGCAGTTTATTCCCTAAGAAAACCGGGGAGCTGTTTTTT	NA	TRBV12-3/TRBV12-4	NA	TRBJ2-2
CSVTVWGAEEETQYF	TGCAGCGTCACCGTCTGGGGGGCAGAAGAAGAGACCCAGTACTTC	NA	TRBV29-1	NA	TRBJ2-5
CASSFQGAPNTEAFF	TGTGCCAGCAGCTTTCAGGGGGCGCCGAACACTGAAGCTTTCTTT	TRBD1	TRBV7-2	NA	TRBJ1-1
CASSLGQNSNQPQHF	TGTGCCAGCAGCTTAGGACAGAACAGCAATCAGCCCCAGCATTTT	NA	TRBV13	NA	TRBJ1-5
CASSSGVEDTQYF	TGCGCCAGCAGCTCCGGCGTGGAGGATACGCAGTATTTT	NA	TRBV5-1	NA	TRBJ2-3
CASSQLGGDEQYF	TGTGCCAGCAGCCAGCTAGGGGGCGACGAGCAGTACTTC	TRBD1	TRBV3-1	many	TRBJ2-7
CASSLQREPQYF	TGTGCCAGCTCCCTCCAGCGGGAGCCCCAGTACTTC	TRBD2	TRBV18	NA	TRBJ2-5
CSARVGGRALEAFF	TGCAGTGCTAGAGTAGGGGGAAGGGCACTAGAAGCTTTCTTT	NA	TRBV20-1	few	TRBJ1-1
CASGPLTYSNEQFF	TGTGCCAGCGGGCCACTCACCTACTCGAATGAGCAGTTCTTC	NA	TRBV6-1	NA	TRBJ2-1
CASRLREGSYNEQFF	TGCGCCAGCAGATTGCGGGAGGGCTCCTACAATGAGCAGTTCTTC	TRBD2	TRBV5-1	many	TRBJ2-1
CASTLTAGAAVQETQYF	TGTGCCAGCACCCTCACGGCGGGGGCGGCGGTCCAAGAGACCCAGTACTTC	NA	TRBV7-8	NA	TRBJ2-5
CASPSKEVSLAKNIQYF	TGTGCCAGCCCCTCGAAGGAGGTATCACTAGCCAAAAACATTCAGTACTTC	NA	TRBV27	few	TRBJ2-4
CAWNRGGTEAFF	TGTGCCTGGAACAGGGGAGGGACTGAAGCTTTCTTT	TRBD1	TRBV30	many	TRBJ1-1
CASSPPGVANYGYTF	TGTGCCAGCTCACCACCGGGAGTCGCTAACTATGGCTACACCTTC	NA	TRBV18	many	TRBJ1-2
CASSLDNRHPFSGANVLTF	TGCGCCAGCAGCTTGGACAACCGACACCCATTCTCTGGGGCCAACGTCCTGACTTTC	NA	TRBV5-1	NA	TRBJ2-6